These 17 T cell receptor beta chains originate from one sample sequenced in a study of T-cell reconstitution after alpha-beta-depleted transplantation in children. Unique molecular identifiers featured in how the TCRbeta library was prepared. In TCRdb, the PCR reads were re-called with MiXCR into one record per CDR3 protein. The table includes 450,000 to 600,000 distinct CDR3 sequences, approximately 13% detected once. The sample was PBMCs, mostly from graft donor cells, taken 360 days after TCRalphabeta/CD19-depleted stem cell transplant. These receptors were taken from a male patient under 18 who had a stem cell transplant for acute myeloid leukemia, so the T cells may come from the graft donor.

At least ten counts were recorded for this clonotype. The chain has TRBV20-1 and TRBJ1-2; 7 bases are a match to TRBD1. The J segment lost 4 bases and the V segment lost 6 bases, leaving 11 bases of the junction unmatched. Germline V gene data show CDR1 as DFQATT and CDR2 as SNEGSKA (reference sequence). This CDR3 is built from 14 residues. The CDR3 protein is CSAPSATGAYGYTF. The CDR3 region has the DNA TGCAGTGCCCCATCCGCAACAGGGGCCTATGGCTACACCTTC.

The chain couples TRBV30 to TRBJ1-1; no firm D call. There are 17 residues in the CDR3. Trimming took off 0 bases at V and 3 bases at J, with 20 bases between the two ends. CDR1 and CDR2 (germline): GTSNPN, SVGIG (reference sequence). The CDR3 DNA sequence: TGTGCCTGGAGTGTAGGAGGAGTTAGGTGGTGGGACACTGAAGCTTTCTTT. Residues: CAWSVGGVRWWDTEAFF.

V gene TRBV7-8 combines with J gene TRBJ2-2; TRBD2 aligns across 13 bases. From germline, CDR1 is SGHVS and CDR2 FQNEAQ. V lost 7 bases, J lost 5 bases, and 7 bases stayed unmatched. The CDR3 runs 16 residues. CDR3 DNA sequence: TGTGCCAGCACCACTCGGACTAGCGGGAGAACCGGGGAGCTGTTTTTT. As protein: CASTTRTSGRTGELFF.

A single count supports this clonotype. This rearrangement joins TRBV6-1 to TRBJ2-7; 12 positions agree with TRBD2. The length of the CDR3 is 14 residues. From germline, CDR1 is MNHNS and CDR2 SASEGT. The V and J ends lost 10 bases and 1 base, in that order; junction bases with no gene match: 5. This CDR3 reads CATSGLAGSYEQYF. CDR3 nucleotide sequence: TGTGCCACCTCCGGACTAGCGGGATCCTACGAGCAGTACTTC.

A note on this clonotype: This may arise from a read error, as a much more abundant clone is one base away. The chain joins TRBV29-1 to TRBJ1-5, with TRBD1 matching 7 bases. From germline, CDR1 is SQVTM and CDR2 ANQGSEA. The CDR3 has 14 residues. The CDR3 loop is CSVRQGNSNQPLHF. Here the CDR3 DNA reads TGCAGCGTTCGACAGGGTAATAGCAATCAGCCCCTGCATTTT.

The V gene is TRBV20-1, the J gene TRBJ1-1, with 10 bases aligning to TRBD1. This CDR3 has 15 amino acids. The J segment lost 10 bases and the V segment lost 2 bases, leaving 13 bases of the junction unmatched. CDR1 and CDR2 (germline): DFQATT, SNEGSKA (reference sequence). CDR3 bases: TGCAGTGCTAGAAAGGGGGGACAGGGGACGTCGGGAGCTTTCTTT. Protein product: CSARKGGQGTSGAFF.

V is TRBV18 and J is TRBJ2-5; possible D gene TRBD1, 6 bases. The CDR3 is 15 residues long. Germline V gene sequence: CDR1 KGHSH, CDR2 LQKENI. Trimming took off 1 base at V and 6 bases at J, with 15 bases between the two ends. CDR3 sequence: CASSPLQQGIKTQYF. CDR3 nucleotide sequence: TGTGCCAGCTCACCACTGCAACAGGGCATAAAGACCCAGTACTTC.

This clonotype was recorded at least ten times. The chain has TRBV7-2 and TRBJ2-1; perhaps D is TRBD1 or TRBD2 (5 bases each). Looked up from germline, CDR1 is SGHTA and CDR2 is FQGNSA. The V end was cut by 5 bases, the J end by 4 bases, with 15 bases between. This CDR3 is 15 amino acids long. Here the CDR3 reads CASSAFRWGYNEQFF. Written as DNA, the CDR3 is TGTGCCAGCAGCGCATTTAGGTGGGGGTACAATGAGCAGTTCTTC.

The sample holds a few counts of this clonotype. This chain links TRBV7-2 with TRBJ2-7, with TRBD2 as a possible D gene (6 bases). The CDR3 loop spans 13 amino acids. Trimming removed 5 bases from V and 11 bases from J, with 19 bases in between. CDR1 SGHTA and CDR2 FQGNSA come from the germline V gene. The CDR3 region is CASSLPGDPVKYF. In nucleotides, the CDR3 is TGTGCCAGCAGCCTCCCGGGGGATCCGGTGAAGTACTTC.

Ten or more counts support this clonotype. The chain's CDR3 is CASSLEFGQGWYEQYF. The CDR3 nucleotides read TGTGCCAGCAGCTTAGAATTCGGACAGGGGTGGTACGAGCAGTACTTC. The chain uses TRBV7-6 and TRBJ2-7, with TRBD1 identical over 9 bases. Looked up from germline, CDR1 is SGHVS and CDR2 is FNYEAQ. The CDR3 extends over 16 amino acids. V shed 1 base, J shed 4 bases, and the junction held 8 bases outside the gene matches.

The chain combines TRBV24-1 with TRBJ2-3; D may be TRBD1 (5 bases). The CDR3 length is 14 residues. Germline V lookup: CDR1 KGHDR, CDR2 SFDVKD. The V end was cut by 1 base, the J end by 3 bases, with 7 bases between. The CDR3 spells CATSDFTGTDTQYF. The CDR3 DNA is TGTGCCACCAGTGATTTCACAGGAACAGATACGCAGTATTTT.

The rearrangement links TRBV7-9 to TRBJ2-7; the match to TRBD2 covers 11 bases. V shed 8 bases, J shed 4 bases, and the junction held 19 bases outside the gene matches. Germline V gene data show CDR1 as SEHNR and CDR2 as FQNEAQ (reference sequence). The CDR3 totals 18 residues. The DNA of the CDR3 is TGTGCCAGCCAAACGACCATAGCGGGAGGGCCGGAGGGGTACGAGCAGTACTTC. Translated: CASQTTIAGGPEGYEQYF.

This clonotype was detected only a few times. The V call is TRBV21-1, the J call TRBJ2-7; the table's D call, TRBD2, was not checked against the DNA. TRBV21-1 is assigned pseudogene status. This CDR3 contains 18 residues. This CDR3 reads CASSKPSGRAKIPHEQYF. The CDR3 DNA reads as TGTGCCAGCAGCAAACCCAGCGGGAGGGCCAAAATTCCCCACGAGCAGTACTTC.

This clonotype was detected many times. This chain connects TRBV24-1 to TRBJ2-2, with 7 positions matching TRBD1. Germline values: CDR1 KGHDR, CDR2 SFDVKD. There are 13 residues in the CDR3. V dropped 8 bases and J dropped 6; count of bases not matched to a gene: 5. In nucleotides, the CDR3 is TGTGCCACCATGCACACAGGGGCCGGGGAGCTGTTTTTT. Its translation is CATMHTGAGELFF.

Ten or more counts support this clonotype. The V and J genes are TRBV29-1 and TRBJ2-5; 10 positions agree with TRBD2. The germline V gene has CDR1 SQVTM and CDR2 ANQGSEA. CDR3 length: 15 residues. Trimming cost V 6 bases and J 4 bases; bases outside gene matches: 11. The CDR3 sequence: CSVAGLARVTETQYF. CDR3 bases: TGCAGCGTCGCGGGACTAGCGCGCGTAACAGAGACCCAGTACTTC.

This chain uses TRBV7-8 with TRBJ2-2, with a weak D call TRBD2 (6 bases). The germline V gene encodes CDR1 SGHVS and CDR2 FQNEAQ. The CDR3 is 17 residues long. V gave up 0 bases and J gave up 4 bases, with 15 bases separating them. In nucleotides, the CDR3 is TGTGCCAGCAGCTTAGCTAGCGGAATGCTGTTCACCGGGGAGCTGTTTTTT. This codes for CASSLASGMLFTGELFF.

This clonotype has a count of ten or more. The gene calls are TRBV20-1 and TRBJ2-2, with 7 positions matching TRBD1. Germline CDR1 and CDR2: DFQATT and SNEGSKA (reference sequence). The CDR3 covers 15 residues. V lost 1 base, J lost 0 bases, and 2 bases stayed unmatched. The CDR3 region has the DNA TGCAGTGCTAGAGGACAGGGTTCGAACACCGGGGAGCTGTTTTTT. Amino acid sequence: CSARGQGSNTGELFF.